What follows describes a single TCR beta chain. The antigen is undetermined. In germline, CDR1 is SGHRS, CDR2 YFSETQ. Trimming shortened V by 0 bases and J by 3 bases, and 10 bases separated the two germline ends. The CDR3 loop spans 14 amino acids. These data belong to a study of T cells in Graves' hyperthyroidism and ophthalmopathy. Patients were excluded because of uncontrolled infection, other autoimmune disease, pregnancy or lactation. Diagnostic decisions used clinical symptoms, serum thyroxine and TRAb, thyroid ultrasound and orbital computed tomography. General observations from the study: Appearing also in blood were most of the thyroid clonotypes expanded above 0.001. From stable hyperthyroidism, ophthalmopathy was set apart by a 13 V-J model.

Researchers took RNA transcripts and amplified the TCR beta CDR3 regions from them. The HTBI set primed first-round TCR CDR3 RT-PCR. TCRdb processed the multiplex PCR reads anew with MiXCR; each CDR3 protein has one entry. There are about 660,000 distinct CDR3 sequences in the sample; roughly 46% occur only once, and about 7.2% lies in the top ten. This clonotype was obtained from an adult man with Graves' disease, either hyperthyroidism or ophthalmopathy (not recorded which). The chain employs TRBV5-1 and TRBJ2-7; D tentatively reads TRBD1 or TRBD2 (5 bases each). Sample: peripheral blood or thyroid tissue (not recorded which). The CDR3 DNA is TGCGCCAGCAGCTTGGATACGGGACGCTACGAGCAGTACTTC. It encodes CASSLDTGRYEQYF.